The 22 T cell receptor beta chains below all came from one sample that was sequenced in a study of PD-1 blockade in mismatch repair-deficient tumors (dated by TCRdb to 2017 to 2019). Libraries were constructed by the immunoSEQ multiplex PCR assay. Not all clones reach the TCRdb copy of this immuneACCESS table, which keeps in-frame sequences only. Checked studies attribute under half of the gap to unresolved V genes and leave the rest unexplained. The sample profile shows fewer than 100,000 clones; 81% of them were found once. Just over 2.5% of the sample is taken by the ten largest. The meaning of the sample's time point label: peripheral blood 12 weeks after first pembrolizumab dose. This specimen was peripheral blood, taken 12 weeks after starting pembrolizumab. The receptors derive from an adult with mismatch repair-deficient cancer.

This clone appeared a few times. This rearrangement joins TRBV5-1 to TRBJ2-7; TRBD2 aligns across 9 bases. The CDR3 is made up of 15 amino acids. The germline gives CDR1 SGHRS, CDR2 YFSETQ. With 0 bases clipped from V and 9 bases from J, the junction kept 10 bases outside the gene matches. The CDR3 DNA reads TGCGCCAGCAGCTTGGGTGGGGTGACTAGCGGAGCGCAGTACTTC. Translation gives CASSLGGVTSGAQYF.

The V call is TRBV7-9, the J call TRBJ1-2; D call uncertain. V lost 5 bases to trimming and J lost 7 bases, with 11 bases between them. Germline CDR1 reads SEHNR; CDR2 reads FQNEAQ (reference sequence). The CDR3 runs to 12 residues. The CDR3 protein is CASSLRYSGYTF. The CDR3 DNA follows: TGTGCCAGCAGCCTCAGGTACTCTGGCTACACCTTC.

V usage is TRBV7-9 and J usage is TRBJ1-2, with 12 bases matching TRBD1. Germline V gene sequence: CDR1 SEHNR, CDR2 FQNEAQ (reference sequence). J gave up 4 bases and V 2 bases, and 11 bases lay outside the gene matches. This CDR3 is 18 amino acids long. In DNA, the CDR3 is TGTGCCAGCAGCTTAACTTGGGACAGGGGGCGCCTAGTCTATGGCTACACCTTC. This gives the protein CASSLTWDRGRLVYGYTF.

V usage is TRBV11-3 and J usage is TRBJ1-1; 7 bases fit TRBD1. J gave up 1 base and V 2 bases, and 4 bases lay outside the gene matches. This CDR3 contains 15 residues. Looked up from germline, CDR1 is SGHNT and CDR2 is YENEEA. The CDR3 loop reads CASSLRTGENTEAFF. CDR3 DNA: TGTGCCAGCAGCTTAAGGACAGGAGAGAACACTGAAGCTTTCTTT. The whole variable domain, filled in from reference TRBV11-3 and TRBJ1-1, reads EAGVVQSPRYKIIEKKQPVAFWCNPISGHNTLYWYLQNLGQGPELLIRYENEEAVDDSQLPKDRFSAERLKGVDSTLKIQPAELGDSAVYLCASSLRTGENTEAFFGQGTRLTVV.

The chain combines TRBV11-2 with TRBJ2-2; tentative D call: TRBD2 (5 bases). CDR3 length: 14 amino acids. The V and J ends lost 4 bases and 7 bases respectively, with 13 bases between them. Germline V gene data show CDR1 as SGHAT and CDR2 as FQNNGV. CDR3 sequence: CASSWELSGGELFF. Here the CDR3 DNA reads TGTGCCAGCAGCTGGGAATTGAGCGGCGGGGAGCTGTTTTTT.

The chain links TRBV19 to TRBJ2-7; TRBD1 or TRBD2 may be the D gene (5 bases each). The V gene's germline CDR1 is LNHDA and CDR2 SQIVND (reference sequence). V lost 1 base and J lost 7, with 8 bases in between. This CDR3 comprises 12 residues. CDR3 protein: CASSIGGVEQYF. Written as DNA, the CDR3 is TGTGCCAGTAGTATAGGAGGGGTAGAGCAGTACTTC. Filled out from reference TRBV19 and TRBJ2-7, the complete variable domain reads DGGITQSPKYLFRKEGQNVTLSCEQNLNHDAMYWYRQDPGQGLRLIYYSQIVNDFQKGDIAEGYSVSREKKESFPLTVTSAQKNPTAFYLCASSIGGVEQYFGPGTRLTVT.

The V gene is TRBV28, the J gene TRBJ1-5; D not resolved. Trimming took 0 bases from V and 0 from J, leaving 12 bases between them. Germline V CDR1 and CDR2: MDHEN, SYDVKM. The CDR3 loop spans 17 amino acids. The CDR3 bases are TGTGCCAGCAGTTTATGGGCGGGTTCGTCTAGCAATCAGCCCCAGCATTTT. Translation gives CASSLWAGSSSNQPQHF.

The chain is built from TRBV9 and TRBJ2-1; the D gene is possibly TRBD1 (5 bases). The germline gives CDR1 SGDLS, CDR2 YYNGEE. V lost 0 bases to trimming and J lost 2 bases, with 12 bases between them. The CDR3 spans 16 residues. The CDR3 coding sequence is TGTGCCAGCAGCGTAGCTGTAGGGGCGACCTACAATGAGCAGTTCTTC. Translation: CASSVAVGATYNEQFF. The complete variable domain, with remaining parts taken from reference TRBV9 and TRBJ2-1, reads DSGVTQTPKHLITATGQRVTLRCSPRSGDLSVYWYQQSLDQGLQFLIQYYNGEERAKGNILERFSAQQFPDLHSELNLSSLELGDSALYFCASSVAVGATYNEQFFGPGTRLTVL.

V and J are TRBV9 and TRBJ2-1, with TRBD2 matching 11 bases. The CDR3 spans 15 residues. CDR1 and CDR2 from the germline V gene are SGDLS and YYNGEE. V shed 2 bases and J 4 bases; nucleotides not matched to a gene: 2. In DNA form, the CDR3 reads TGTGCCAGCAGCGTGCTAGCGGGAGGTTACAATGAGCAGTTCTTC. Encoded protein: CASSVLAGGYNEQFF.

The rearrangement joins TRBV12-2 to TRBJ1-2. TRBV12-2 is marked as a pseudogene. CDR3 length: 14 residues. The CDR3 spells CASRLPRRCYGYTF. In DNA form, the CDR3 reads TGTGCAAGTCGCCTACCACGTCGCTGTTATGGCTACACCTTC.

The V call is TRBV14, the J call TRBJ2-7; D call uncertain. V was pared by 4 bases and J by 5 bases, with 12 bases between. CDR3 size: 13 residues. In germline, CDR1 is SGHDN, CDR2 FVKESK. The CDR3 sequence: CASSLAMPDEQYF. The DNA of the CDR3 is TGTGCCAGCAGCCTAGCTATGCCGGACGAGCAGTACTTC.

This clone came up once. This rearrangement joins TRBV7-9 to TRBJ2-7, with 9 bases aligning to TRBD2. This CDR3 is built from 15 residues. V lost 5 bases, J lost 2 bases, and 7 bases stayed unmatched. From germline, CDR1 is SEHNR and CDR2 FQNEAQ (reference sequence). CDR3 protein: CASSAGTSSAYEQYF. CDR3 DNA sequence: TGTGCCAGCAGCGCCGGGACTAGCAGCGCCTACGAGCAGTACTTC.

CDR3 in amino acids: CASSDRLAGGPYEQFF. DNA of the CDR3: TGTGCCAGCAGCGACCGACTAGCGGGAGGGCCTTATGAGCAGTTCTTC. The rearrangement joins TRBV9 to TRBJ2-1; 14 bases fit TRBD2. CDR1 is SGDLS, CDR2 YYNGEE, per germline. The CDR3 spans 16 residues. Trimming cost V 3 bases and J 8 bases; bases outside gene matches: 7.

This chain joins TRBV7-8 and TRBJ2-7, with no clear D. CDR1 is SGHVS, CDR2 FQNEAQ, per germline. The length of the CDR3 is 14 residues. V lost 1 base to trimming and J lost 6 bases, with 13 bases between them. The CDR3 nucleotides are TGTGCCAGCAGCTTAGGCGAAGGGTGGTTCGAGCAGTACTTC. Amino acid sequence: CASSLGEGWFEQYF.

With respect to this clone: Its ends do not fully match the called genes, so a read error is possible. This chain joins TRBV7-7 and TRBJ1-1, with D unclear. The CDR3 is 13 residues long. Germline CDR1 SSHAT, CDR2 FNYEAQ (reference sequence). CDR3 nucleotide sequence: TGTGCTAGCAGCTTATCACAGAACACTGAAGCTTTCTTT. It codes for CASSLSQNTEAFF.

The chain joins TRBV19 to TRBJ2-2, with D possibly called TRBD1 or TRBD2 (5 bases each). The CDR3 contains 13 residues. CDR1 and CDR2 (germline): LNHDA, SQIVND (reference sequence). Deletions cut 10 bases from V and 4 bases from J, with 13 bases between. The CDR3 DNA follows: TGTGCCACCGGAAGGGGAGTCACCGGGGAGCTGTTTTTT. This translates into CATGRGVTGELFF. The complete variable domain, with remaining parts taken from reference TRBV19 and TRBJ2-2, reads DGGITQSPKYLFRKEGQNVTLSCEQNLNHDAMYWYRQDPGQGLRLIYYSQIVNDFQKGDIAEGYSVSREKKESFPLTVTSAQKNPTAFYLCATGRGVTGELFFGEGSRLTVL.

This rearrangement joins TRBV30 to TRBJ2-1; 7 bases agree with TRBD2. The CDR3 has 14 amino acids. V was pared by 6 bases and J by 3 bases, with 8 bases of the junction left unmatched. Germline V CDR1 and CDR2: GTSNPN, SVGIG (reference sequence). CDR3 sequence (DNA): TGTGCCTGTACGGGCGGGAGAAGCTACAATGAGCAGTTCTTC. Translating gives CACTGGRSYNEQFF.

This chain connects TRBV9 to TRBJ1-1, with 11 bases matching TRBD1. The trim removed 3 bases at V and 3 bases at J, leaving 10 bases unmatched. This CDR3 comprises 17 residues. Per the germline V gene, CDR1 is SGDLS and CDR2 is YYNGEE. This chain's CDR3 is CASSGGQGGFRDTEAFF. The DNA for the CDR3 is TGTGCCAGCAGCGGGGGACAGGGGGGTTTTAGGGACACTGAAGCTTTCTTT.

The chain joins TRBV5-5 to TRBJ2-7; 7 bases align to TRBD1. Trimming at V came to 4 bases and at J to 4 bases, leaving 8 bases not matched to a gene. The CDR3 sequence is 14 residues long. In germline, CDR1 is SGHKS, CDR2 YYEKEE (reference sequence). CDR3 loop: CASSLRGLGYEQYF. Here the CDR3 DNA reads TGTGCCAGCAGCCTAAGGGGGCTAGGGTACGAGCAGTACTTC.

The chain uses TRBV5-1 and TRBJ2-2; 7 positions agree with TRBD1. The V and J ends lost 2 bases and 4 bases, in that order; junction bases with no gene match: 5. From germline, CDR1 is SGHRS and CDR2 YFSETQ. CDR3 length: 15 residues. The CDR3 sequence is CASSFLAGGTGELFF. The CDR3, as DNA: TGCGCCAGCAGCTTTTTGGCAGGGGGCACCGGGGAGCTGTTTTTT.

The rearrangement joins TRBV6-1 to TRBJ1-4; 8 nucleotides agree with TRBD1. The CDR3 has 14 amino acids. V lost 7 bases and J lost 7; bases outside the gene matches: 8. Germline values: CDR1 MNHNS, CDR2 SASEGT. The CDR3 reads CASTGRQGSEKLFF. The CDR3 region has the DNA TGTGCCAGCACTGGTCGACAGGGGAGTGAAAAACTGTTTTTT.

This chain links TRBV11-3 with TRBJ2-1; D is perhaps TRBD1 (5 bases). CDR1 SGHNT and CDR2 YENEEA come from the germline V gene. V lost 5 bases to trimming and J lost 7 bases, with 12 bases between them. The CDR3 totals 13 residues. The CDR3 region has the DNA TGTGCCAGCAGCCTCAGGGATTCGAATGAGCAGTTCTTC. This codes for CASSLRDSNEQFF.